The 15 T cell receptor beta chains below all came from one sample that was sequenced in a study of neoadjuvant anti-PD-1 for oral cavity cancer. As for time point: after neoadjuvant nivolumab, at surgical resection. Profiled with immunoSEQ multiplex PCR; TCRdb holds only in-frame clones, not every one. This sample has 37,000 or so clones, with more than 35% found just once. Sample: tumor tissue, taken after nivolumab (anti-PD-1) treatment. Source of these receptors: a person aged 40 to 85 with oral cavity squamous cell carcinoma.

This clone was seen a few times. For the CDR3, the DNA is TGTGCCAGCACGTCGGGTAGGGTTACTAGCACAGATACGCAGTATTTT. It yields the protein CASTSGRVTSTDTQYF. The rearrangement links TRBV2 to TRBJ2-3; D gene ambiguous. The CDR3 covers 16 residues. Per germline, CDR1 SNHLY and CDR2 FYNNEI. V lost 7 bases and J lost 0, with 17 bases in between.

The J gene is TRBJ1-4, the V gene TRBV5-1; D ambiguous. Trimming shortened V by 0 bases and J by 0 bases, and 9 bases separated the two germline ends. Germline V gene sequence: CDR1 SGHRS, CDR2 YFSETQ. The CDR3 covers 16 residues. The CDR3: CASSLGRSATNEKLFF. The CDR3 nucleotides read TGCGCCAGCAGCTTGGGACGGAGTGCAACTAATGAAAAACTGTTTTTT.

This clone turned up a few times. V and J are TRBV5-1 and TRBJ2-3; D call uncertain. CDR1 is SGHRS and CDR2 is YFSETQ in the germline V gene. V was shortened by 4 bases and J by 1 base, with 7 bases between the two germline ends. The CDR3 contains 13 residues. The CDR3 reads CASSPGGTDTQYF. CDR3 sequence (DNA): TGCGCCAGCAGCCCCGGCGGCACAGATACGCAGTATTTT. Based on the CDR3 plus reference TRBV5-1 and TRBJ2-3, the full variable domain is KAGVTQTPRYLIKTRGQQVTLSCSPISGHRSVSWYQQTPGQGLQFLFEYFSETQRNKGNFPGRFSGRQFSNSRSEMNVSTLELGDSALYLCASSPGGTDTQYFGPGTRLTVL.

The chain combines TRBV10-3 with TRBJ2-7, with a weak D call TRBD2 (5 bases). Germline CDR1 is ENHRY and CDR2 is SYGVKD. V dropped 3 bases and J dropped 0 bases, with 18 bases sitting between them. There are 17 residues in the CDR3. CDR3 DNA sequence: TGTGCCATCAGTGATAGGGAGAGCGGCCGATACTCCTACGAGCAGTACTTC. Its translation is CAISDRESGRYSYEQYF.

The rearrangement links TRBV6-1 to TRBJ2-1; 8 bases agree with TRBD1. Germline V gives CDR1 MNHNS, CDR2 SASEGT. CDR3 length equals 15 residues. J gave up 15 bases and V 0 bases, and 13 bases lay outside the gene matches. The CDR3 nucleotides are TGTGCCAGCAGTGAAGCGGGGGCAGGGGGCCGGATTTGGTTCTTC. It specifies CASSEAGAGGRIWFF.

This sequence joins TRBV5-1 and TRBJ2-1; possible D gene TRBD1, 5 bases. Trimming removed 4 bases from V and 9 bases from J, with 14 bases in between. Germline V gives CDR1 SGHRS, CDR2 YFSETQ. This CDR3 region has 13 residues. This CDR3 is CASSLTWGTEQFF. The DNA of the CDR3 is TGCGCCAGCAGCCTCACCTGGGGCACTGAGCAGTTCTTC.

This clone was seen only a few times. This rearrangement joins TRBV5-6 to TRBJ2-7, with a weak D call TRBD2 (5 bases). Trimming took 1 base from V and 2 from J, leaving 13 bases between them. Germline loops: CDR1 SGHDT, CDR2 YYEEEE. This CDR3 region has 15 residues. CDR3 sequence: CASSLQAEPTYEQYF. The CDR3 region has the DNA TGTGCCAGCAGCTTGCAAGCGGAACCTACCTACGAGCAGTACTTC.

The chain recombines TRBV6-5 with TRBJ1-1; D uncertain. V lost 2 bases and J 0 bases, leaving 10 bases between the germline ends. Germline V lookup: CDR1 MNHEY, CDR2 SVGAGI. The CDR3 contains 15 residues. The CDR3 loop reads CASSYNPFMNTEAFF. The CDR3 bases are TGTGCCAGCAGTTACAACCCGTTCATGAACACTGAAGCTTTCTTT.

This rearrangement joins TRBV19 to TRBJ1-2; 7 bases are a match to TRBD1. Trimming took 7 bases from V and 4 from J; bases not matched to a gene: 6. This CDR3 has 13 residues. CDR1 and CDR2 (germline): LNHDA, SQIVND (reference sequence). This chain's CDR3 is CASNPGQSYGYTF. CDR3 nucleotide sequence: TGTGCCAGTAACCCGGGACAGTCCTATGGCTACACCTTC.

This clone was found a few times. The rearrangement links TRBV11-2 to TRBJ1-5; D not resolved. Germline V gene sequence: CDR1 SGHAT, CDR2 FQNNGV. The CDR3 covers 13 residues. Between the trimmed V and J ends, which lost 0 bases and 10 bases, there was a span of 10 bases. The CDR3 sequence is CASSLDISGPQHF. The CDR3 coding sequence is TGTGCCAGCAGCTTAGATATTTCAGGCCCCCAGCATTTT.

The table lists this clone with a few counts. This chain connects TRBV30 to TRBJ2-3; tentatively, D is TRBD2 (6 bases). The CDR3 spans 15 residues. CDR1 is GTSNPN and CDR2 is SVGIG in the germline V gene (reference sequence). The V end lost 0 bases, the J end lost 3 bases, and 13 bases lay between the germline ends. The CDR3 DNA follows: TGTGCCTGGAGTGTTGGAATTGGGGGGACAGATACGCAGTATTTT. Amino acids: CAWSVGIGGTDTQYF.

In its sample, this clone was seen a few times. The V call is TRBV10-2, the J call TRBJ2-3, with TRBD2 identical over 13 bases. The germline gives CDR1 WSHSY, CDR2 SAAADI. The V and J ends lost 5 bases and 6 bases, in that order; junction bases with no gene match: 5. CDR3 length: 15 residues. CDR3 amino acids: CASSTGTSGVDTQYF. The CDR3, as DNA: TGCGCCAGCAGTACCGGGACTAGCGGGGTTGATACGCAGTATTTT.

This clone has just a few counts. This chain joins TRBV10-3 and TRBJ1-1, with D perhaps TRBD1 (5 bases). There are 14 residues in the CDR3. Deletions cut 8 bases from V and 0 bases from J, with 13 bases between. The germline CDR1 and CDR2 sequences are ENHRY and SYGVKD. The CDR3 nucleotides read TGTGCCATCGGCGGACACCCCATGAACACTGAAGCTTTCTTT. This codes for CAIGGHPMNTEAFF.

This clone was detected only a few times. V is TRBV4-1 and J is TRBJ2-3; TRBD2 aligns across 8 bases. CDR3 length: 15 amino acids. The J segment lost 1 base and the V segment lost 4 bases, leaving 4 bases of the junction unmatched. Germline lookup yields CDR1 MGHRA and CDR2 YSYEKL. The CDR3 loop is CASSLGSGGTDTQYF. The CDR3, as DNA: TGCGCCAGCAGCCTTGGTAGCGGGGGCACAGATACGCAGTATTTT.

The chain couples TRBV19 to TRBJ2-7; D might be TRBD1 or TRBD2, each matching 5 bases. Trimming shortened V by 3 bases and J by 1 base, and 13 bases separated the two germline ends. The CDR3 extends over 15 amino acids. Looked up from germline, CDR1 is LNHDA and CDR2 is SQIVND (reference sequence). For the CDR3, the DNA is TGTGCCAGTAGTATCAGGGACGGAGCGTCCTACGAGCAGTACTTC. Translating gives CASSIRDGASYEQYF.